This passage covers 30 T cell receptor beta chains from one sample sequenced in a study of OX40 agonist ivuxolimab in advanced cancers. Assay used: immunoSEQ multiplex PCR; TCRdb lists only in-frame clones, some missing. Counted here are some 11,000 clones, less than 90% occurring once; the ten biggest clones make up roughly 15%. The sample was CD4+ or CD8+ T cells sorted from blood, taken in a trial of the OX40 agonist ivuxolimab. These receptors all come from an adult with an advanced solid tumor such as melanoma, head and neck, liver or kidney cancer.

This clone rates as medium-sized (0.01 to 0.1%). J is TRBJ1-5 and V is TRBV9; D is possibly TRBD1 (6 bases). The CDR3 is 15 amino acids. The ends were cut back, 4 bases at V and 3 bases at J, with 14 bases in the middle. CDR1 is SGDLS and CDR2 is YYNGEE in the germline V gene. The CDR3 reads CASSREGVVNQPQHF. Written as DNA, the CDR3 is TGTGCCAGCAGCCGCGAGGGGGTTGTCAATCAGCCCCAGCATTTT.

The rearrangement uses TRBV21-1 and TRBJ2-3; the table assigns TRBD2, which was not confirmed against the DNA. TRBV21-1 is an annotated pseudogene. The CDR3 is made up of 14 amino acids. The CDR3 here is CASLFMRSTDTQYF. The CDR3 coding sequence is TGTGCCAGCCTATTTATGCGGAGCACAGATACGCAGTATTTT.

In its sample, this clone was seen a few times. The J gene is TRBJ1-2, the V gene TRBV7-9; D not certain. With 1 base removed from V and 8 bases from J, the gap between germline ends came to 17 bases. There are 15 residues in the CDR3. Germline V CDR1 and CDR2: SEHNR, FQNEAQ (reference sequence). CDR3 coding DNA: TGTGCCAGCAGCTTAGAAACTCTGACTCTTGGCGGCTACACCTTC. Protein: CASSLETLTLGGYTF.

This clone is a singleton in its sample. V gene TRBV5-1 combines with J gene TRBJ1-2; D not resolved. V lost 4 bases to trimming and J lost 4 bases, with 11 bases between them. The CDR3 spans 13 residues. Looked up from germline, CDR1 is SGHRS and CDR2 is YFSETQ. The CDR3 nucleotides read TGCGCCAGCAGCCCATCGTCAGGCTATGGCTACACCTTC. Translation gives CASSPSSGYGYTF.

This clone has a single count. The V gene is TRBV7-2, the J gene TRBJ1-2; 7 bases align to TRBD1. CDR1 SGHTA and CDR2 FQGNSA come from the germline V gene. This CDR3 contains 15 residues. V gave up 4 bases and J gave up 8 bases; unmatched junction bases: 13. The CDR3 loop reads CASSSTPRTGKGYTF. The CDR3 DNA follows: TGTGCCAGCAGCTCCACCCCGAGGACAGGTAAAGGCTACACCTTC. The variable domain in full, completed from reference TRBV7-2 and TRBJ1-2, reads GAGVSQSPSNKVTEKGKDVELRCDPISGHTALYWYRQSLGQGLEFLIYFQGNSAPDKSGLPSDRFSAERTGGSVSTLTIQRTQQEDSAVYLCASSSTPRTGKGYTFGSGTRLTVV.

This chain links TRBV7-9 with TRBJ1-2; D perhaps matches TRBD1 (5 bases). This CDR3 is built from 14 residues. The germline V gene has CDR1 SEHNR and CDR2 FQNEAQ (reference sequence). Trimming cost V 1 base and J 5 bases, with 11 bases left between them. CDR3 amino acids: CASSLEGRGYGYTF. The CDR3, as DNA: TGTGCCAGCAGCTTAGAGGGGCGAGGGTATGGCTACACCTTC.

The chain has TRBV5-1 and TRBJ2-7; D unresolved. The germline CDR1 and CDR2 sequences are SGHRS and YFSETQ. Trimming took 0 bases from V and 7 from J, leaving 11 bases between them. CDR3 length equals 13 residues. Written as DNA, the CDR3 is TGCGCCAGCAGCTTGGTGTCTTGGGAAGAGCAGTACTTC. Protein product: CASSLVSWEEQYF.

The chain has TRBV4-1 and TRBJ2-1; 7 nucleotides match TRBD2. Per the germline V gene, CDR1 is MGHRA and CDR2 is YSYEKL. After removal of 8 bases from V and 8 bases from J, the junction contained 3 bases not matched to a gene. The CDR3 totals 11 residues. CDR3 in amino acids: CASWTRDEQFF. The DNA of the CDR3 is TGCGCCAGCTGGACTAGGGATGAGCAGTTCTTC.

The chain uses TRBV4-1 and TRBJ2-7, with no clear D. V lost 1 base and J lost 2, with 9 bases in between. This CDR3 is built from 14 residues. Germline CDR1 MGHRA, CDR2 YSYEKL. The CDR3: CASSQGHGTYEQYF. Written as DNA, the CDR3 is TGCGCCAGCAGCCAAGGACACGGAACCTACGAGCAGTACTTC.

Comments on this clone: This may come from a read error, since a much larger clone is one base off. This rearrangement joins TRBV4-1 to TRBJ1-1; perhaps TRBD1 as D (5 bases). Germline values: CDR1 MGHRA, CDR2 YSYEKL. The CDR3 is 15 amino acids. The CDR3: CASSQDPGTNAEAFF. CDR3 coding DNA: TGCGCCAGCAGCCAAGACCCCGGGACGAACGCTGAAGCTTTCTTT.

This clone was seen only a few times. V is TRBV2 and J is TRBJ2-5; the match to TRBD1 covers 9 bases. CDR3 size: 18 residues. CDR1 and CDR2 (germline): SNHLY, FYNNEI. V lost 0 bases and J lost 4; bases outside the gene matches: 12. The CDR3: CASSEALLWGQGRETQYF. The CDR3 nucleotides read TGTGCCAGCAGTGAAGCGCTTCTCTGGGGACAGGGAAGAGAGACCCAGTACTTC.

V gene TRBV10-1 combines with J gene TRBJ2-2; no definite D call. The CDR3 is made up of 16 amino acids. Trimming shortened V by 3 bases and J by 0 bases, and 11 bases separated the two germline ends. Germline V CDR1 and CDR2: WNHNN, SYGVQD (reference sequence). The CDR3 is CASSESLHPNTGELFF. CDR3 nucleotides: TGCGCCAGCAGTGAAAGCTTGCACCCGAACACCGGGGAGCTGTTTTTT.

The chain uses TRBV6-5 and TRBJ2-7, with a possible D match to TRBD2 (5 bases). Germline CDR1 reads MNHEY; CDR2 reads SVGAGI. The V end was cut by 0 bases, the J end by 3 bases, with 12 bases between. The CDR3 totals 15 residues. The DNA of the CDR3 is TGTGCCAGCAGTTACTCGACTTTTAGCGTCTACGAGCAGTACTTC. Its translation is CASSYSTFSVYEQYF.

With regard to this clone: One junction end does not reproduce the germline sequence, and a read error may be involved. Other DNA sequences in the same sample also yield this CDR3. The chain couples TRBV5-8 to TRBJ2-6; D is uncertain. The CDR3 runs 15 residues. Germline V gene lookup returns CDR1 SGHTS and CDR2 YDEGEE. DNA for the CDR3: TGCGCCAGCAGCCCTTTATATCCAGGGGCCAACGTCCTGACTTTC. As protein: CASSPLYPGANVLTF.

The chain combines TRBV5-4 with TRBJ2-1, with TRBD2 identical over 11 bases. The ends lost 3 bases at V and 3 bases at J; junction bases unmatched: 2. The CDR3 sequence is 15 residues long. CDR1 and CDR2 from the germline V gene are SGHNT and YYREEE (reference sequence). CDR3 amino acids: CASSSGTSGYNEQFF. In DNA form, the CDR3 reads TGTGCCAGCAGCTCCGGGACTAGCGGCTACAATGAGCAGTTCTTC.

J is TRBJ2-1 and V is TRBV2; D not certain. The ends were cut back, 4 bases at V and 7 bases at J, with 2 bases in the middle. The CDR3 length is 10 residues. Germline lookup yields CDR1 SNHLY and CDR2 FYNNEI. The CDR3 coding sequence is TGTGCCAGCAGTGGTAATGAGCAGTTCTTC. Amino acids: CASSGNEQFF.

This clone has just a few counts. The rearrangement links TRBV29-1 to TRBJ1-2; 7 bases are a match to TRBD1. With 6 bases clipped from V and 4 bases from J, the junction kept 8 bases outside the gene matches. This CDR3 spans 13 amino acids. Per germline, CDR1 SQVTM and CDR2 ANQGSEA. The CDR3: CSVEGAAIYGYTF. Written as DNA, the CDR3 is TGCAGCGTCGAGGGGGCGGCGATCTATGGCTACACCTTC.

Judged by abundance, this clone is medium-sized. This chain links TRBV10-2 with TRBJ1-1; no clear D. Germline lookup yields CDR1 WSHSY and CDR2 SAAADI. This CDR3 is built from 15 residues. Deletions cut 0 bases from V and 4 bases from J, with 12 bases between. The chain's CDR3 is CASSESMGWSTEAFF. The CDR3 nucleotides read TGCGCCAGCAGTGAGTCGATGGGGTGGAGCACTGAAGCTTTCTTT.

The CDR3 reads CASSEWGTYQETQYF. The CDR3 DNA reads TGTGCCAGCAGTGAGTGGGGGACGTATCAAGAGACCCAGTACTTC. The gene calls are TRBV2 and TRBJ2-5, with D possibly called TRBD1 or TRBD2 (5 bases each). The germline V gene encodes CDR1 SNHLY and CDR2 FYNNEI. This CDR3 is 15 amino acids long. V lost 3 bases and J lost 2, with 13 bases in between.

The genes are TRBV5-1 and TRBJ2-5; 8 bases map to TRBD2. Germline CDR1 SGHRS, CDR2 YFSETQ. The CDR3 is 15 residues long. V lost 2 bases and J lost 5; bases outside the gene matches: 8. The CDR3 sequence: CASSLNGGAGETQYF. The CDR3 region has the DNA TGCGCCAGCAGCTTAAACGGGGGGGCCGGTGAGACCCAGTACTTC. The full variable domain, with the rest looked up from reference TRBV5-1 and TRBJ2-5, is KAGVTQTPRYLIKTRGQQVTLSCSPISGHRSVSWYQQTPGQGLQFLFEYFSETQRNKGNFPGRFSGRQFSNSRSEMNVSTLELGDSALYLCASSLNGGAGETQYFGPGTRLLVL.

V is TRBV5-4 and J is TRBJ1-4; D call uncertain. CDR3 length equals 14 residues. Germline loops: CDR1 SGHNT, CDR2 YYREEE (reference sequence). Trimming shortened V by 1 base and J by 7 bases, and 11 bases separated the two germline ends. CDR3 loop: CASSLRTEGEKLFF. In DNA, the CDR3 is TGTGCCAGCAGCTTGCGGACGGAGGGTGAAAAACTGTTTTTT.

The chain carries TRBV5-1 and TRBJ2-1; 7 nucleotides line up with TRBD2. Germline loops: CDR1 SGHRS, CDR2 YFSETQ. Trimming at V came to 2 bases and at J to 6 bases, leaving 8 bases not matched to a gene. The CDR3 is made up of 15 amino acids. The CDR3 is CASSFVAGSINEQFF. CDR3 nucleotide sequence: TGCGCCAGCAGCTTTGTAGCGGGTTCTATCAATGAGCAGTTCTTC.

The V call is TRBV29-1, the J call TRBJ2-5; D remains unclear. This CDR3 has 13 residues. The V gene lost 3 bases and the J gene lost 2 bases, with 10 bases spanning the gap. Germline V gene data show CDR1 as SQVTM and CDR2 as ANQGSEA. The CDR3 spells CSVEMGRQETQYF. As DNA, the CDR3 is TGCAGCGTTGAGATGGGCAGGCAAGAGACCCAGTACTTC.

This rearrangement joins TRBV27 to TRBJ2-1; 12 bases are shared with TRBD2. V shed 8 bases and J 4 bases; nucleotides not matched to a gene: 9. Per germline, CDR1 MNHEY and CDR2 SMNVEV (reference sequence). The CDR3 contains 16 residues. The CDR3 DNA reads as TGTGCCAGCGGATTGGGACTAGCGGGTCGATACAATGAGCAGTTCTTC. Amino acids: CASGLGLAGRYNEQFF.

This clone has just one count. The J gene is TRBJ2-2, the V gene TRBV6-1; D is possibly TRBD2 (6 bases). V lost 11 bases to trimming and J lost 5 bases, with 12 bases between them. The CDR3 has 12 amino acids. CDR1 and CDR2 from the germline V gene are MNHNS and SASEGT. This chain's CDR3 is CAVQGGTGELFF. The CDR3 coding sequence is TGTGCCGTCCAGGGAGGTACCGGGGAGCTGTTTTTT.

This clone showed up just once. The V and J genes are TRBV27 and TRBJ2-7; 9 nucleotides agree with TRBD1. Trimming at V came to 2 bases and at J to 3 bases, leaving 5 bases not matched to a gene. CDR1 MNHEY and CDR2 SMNVEV come from the germline V gene (reference sequence). The CDR3 consists of 15 residues. This chain's CDR3 is CASSLPGQGFYEQYF. Written as DNA, the CDR3 is TGTGCCAGCAGTTTACCGGGACAGGGATTCTACGAGCAGTACTTC.

V gene TRBV6-6 combines with J gene TRBJ1-1, with no clear D. The germline gives CDR1 MNHNY, CDR2 SVGAGI (reference sequence). The CDR3 consists of 11 residues. The V end was cut by 0 bases, the J end by 6 bases, with 2 bases between. Here the CDR3 DNA reads TGTGCCAGCAGTTACTCGGCTGAAGCTTTCTTT. Translated: CASSYSAEAFF.

The genes are TRBV5-5 and TRBJ1-2; 9 bases are shared with TRBD1. From germline, CDR1 is SGHKS and CDR2 YYEKEE (reference sequence). V trimming: 2 bases; J trimming: 6 bases; junction bases outside the gene matches: 2. The CDR3 sequence is 13 residues long. CDR3 in amino acids: CASSLRTGDGYTF. CDR3 DNA: TGTGCCAGCAGCTTAAGGACAGGGGATGGCTACACCTTC.

Here the CDR3 reads CAISETRTQETQYF. CDR3 DNA sequence: TGTGCCATCAGTGAGACCAGAACCCAAGAGACCCAGTACTTC. The V gene is TRBV10-3, the J gene TRBJ2-5, with D unresolved. V was shortened by 2 bases and J by 1 base, with 8 bases between the two germline ends. Germline V gene data show CDR1 as ENHRY and CDR2 as SYGVKD. The CDR3 is 14 residues long.

The chain employs TRBV19 and TRBJ2-5; D is uncertain. CDR1 LNHDA and CDR2 SQIVND come from the germline V gene (reference sequence). This CDR3 region has 15 residues. Trimming took 0 bases from V and 2 from J, leaving 10 bases between them. The CDR3 spells CASSIDKAYQETQYF. CDR3 nucleotides: TGTGCCAGTAGTATAGATAAGGCTTATCAAGAGACCCAGTACTTC.